The clone carrying this T cell receptor (beta chain) was recorded many times. Time point noted: persistent/refractory GD, antithyroid drugs over 5 years with positive TRAb. From PBMCs, RNA was extracted and then used to make the TCR library. The authors built TCR beta libraries using iRepertoire HTBI primers and Arm-PCR of CDR3 regions. TCRdb itself ran the multiplex PCR reads through MiXCR, one entry per CDR3 protein. Seen here are roughly 300,000 distinct CDR3 sequences, about 19% observed once, and the top ten hold 25% to 30%. The CDR3 has 15 amino acids. The V gene lost 0 bases and the J gene lost 1 base, with 10 bases spanning the gap. CDR1 is SGHRS and CDR2 is YFSETQ in the germline V gene. This record comes from a study of regulatory T cells in long-lasting Graves disease.

The TCR was taken from a female donor with Graves disease. The sample was peripheral blood mononuclear cells (PBMCs), taken when the disease was refractory, from a patient treated with antithyroid drugs. V is TRBV5-1 and J is TRBJ1-1; D is ambiguous. The CDR3 is CASSLVAGPNTEAFF. The CDR3, as DNA: TGCGCCAGCAGCTTGGTTGCCGGACCGAACACTGAAGCTTTCTTT.